This T cell receptor beta chain was profiled in a study of metastatic and nonmetastatic thyroid tumors. Points from the study as a whole: Malignant thyroid tumors reportedly exceeded benign nodules significantly in TCR beta diversity, with the difference appearing in blood and tumor.

Thyroid surgery took place with no prior treatment in any patient. This clone showed up many times. As yet, its antigen is unknown. Trimming removed 1 base from V and 5 bases from J, with 14 bases in between. The CDR3 length is 15 residues. Germline values: CDR1 PRHDT, CDR2 FYEKMQ (reference sequence). TCRdb reanalyzed the PCR reads via MiXCR. The sample has approximately 70,000 clones, more than 15% seen once. Sequencing used blood. This TCR was sampled from a female donor with papillary thyroid cancer or a benign thyroid nodule (not recorded which). Some clones in this sample may be carry-over from other donors' samples. This rearrangement joins TRBV13 to TRBJ1-1; D might be TRBD1 (5 bases). The DNA of the CDR3 is TGTGCCAGCAGCTTAGAAGGGGCGGCGGGGACTGAAGCTTTCTTT. Protein: CASSLEGAAGTEAFF.